In its sample, the clone carrying this T cell receptor beta chain was seen a few times. Described treatment: preoperative locoregional IRX-2 cytokine immunotherapy. This phase Ib study tested locoregional IRX-2 cytokine immunotherapy given before surgery. The data were produced by immunoSEQ multiplex PCR, yet TCRdb's version contains in-frame clones alone and is incomplete. The data hold about 98,000 clones, with 86% observed a single time. The data are from a study of preoperative IRX-2 immunotherapy in early breast cancer. The CDR3 has 16 residues. Trimming removed 1 base at V and 4 bases at J, with 15 bases between. CDR1 and CDR2 from the germline V gene are SGHDN and FVKESK.

The source material was tumor tissue, sampled after IRX-2 immunotherapy. J is TRBJ2-3 and V is TRBV14; weak D call: TRBD2 (6 bases). This TCR was recovered from a human donor with breast cancer. In DNA, the CDR3 is TGTGCCAGCAGCCAAGCTTCTAGCGCTCTCTCAGATACGCAGTATTTT. Translating gives CASSQASSALSDTQYF.